This passage covers 30 T cell receptor beta chains from one sample sequenced in a study of shared clonotypes between healthy human individuals. Here immunoSEQ multiplex PCR was the method, and the copy in TCRdb shows in-frame clones only, minus some. The table has 2 million to 2.5 million clones, 90% to 95% seen once. Sample: naive CD4+ T cells sorted from blood. The sample's subset: CD45RA+ positively selected. The source of these receptors is a man younger than 30 in good health.

As concerns this clone: Within the sample, other DNA sequences also encode this same CDR3. V and J are TRBV4-3 and TRBJ2-7; possibly TRBD1 or TRBD2 for D (5 bases each). V lost 0 bases and J lost 3, with 12 bases in between. Germline V gene lookup returns CDR1 LGHNA and CDR2 YSLEER. This CDR3 is 15 amino acids long. The CDR3 DNA follows: TGCGCCAGCAGCCAAGATGGGGGTCGGGGCTACGAGCAGTACTTC. It specifies CASSQDGGRGYEQYF.

As for this clone: Distinct nucleotide sequences in the sample also encode this CDR3. J is TRBJ2-7 and V is TRBV18; TRBD2 might be the D (5 bases). V lost 2 bases to trimming and J lost 2 bases, with 7 bases between them. This CDR3 is 13 amino acids long. The V gene's germline CDR1 is KGHSH and CDR2 LQKENI. The CDR3 nucleotides read TGTGCCAGCTCACCAGGAGGTACCTACGAGCAGTACTTC. This encodes CASSPGGTYEQYF.

This clone was observed a single time. The V and J genes are TRBV6-1 and TRBJ2-7; no reliable D call. This CDR3 is 14 amino acids long. Trimming took 1 base from V and 3 from J, leaving 10 bases between them. Looked up from germline, CDR1 is MNHNS and CDR2 is SASEGT. The CDR3 is CASSEGPSIYEQYF. CDR3 bases: TGTGCCAGCAGTGAAGGACCCTCGATCTACGAGCAGTACTTC.

J is TRBJ1-3 and V is TRBV28; D remains unclear. V was shortened by 6 bases and J by 0 bases, with 12 bases between the two germline ends. The germline gives CDR1 MDHEN, CDR2 SYDVKM. The CDR3 covers 15 residues. In DNA, the CDR3 is TGTGCCAGCAGCCGCTTCGGGCTCTCTGGAAACACCATATATTTT. As protein: CASSRFGLSGNTIYF.

This chain joins TRBV5-1 and TRBJ2-7; D uncertain. There are 13 residues in the CDR3. Germline assignment: CDR1 SGHRS and CDR2 YFSETQ. Trimming shortened V by 4 bases and J by 2 bases, and 10 bases separated the two germline ends. The CDR3 region is CASSPLTAYEQYF. The CDR3, as DNA: TGCGCCAGCAGCCCTCTTACGGCCTACGAGCAGTACTTC.

J is TRBJ2-1 and V is TRBV4-3, with TRBD2 identical over 12 bases. The germline CDR1 and CDR2 sequences are LGHNA and YSLEER. Unmatched junction bases numbered 2, after V lost 0 bases and J lost 5 bases. The CDR3 has 16 amino acids. The CDR3 is CASSQETSGRNNEQFF. CDR3 bases: TGCGCCAGCAGCCAAGAGACTAGCGGGAGAAACAATGAGCAGTTCTTC.

This clone was picked up one time. The chain carries TRBV5-1 and TRBJ1-4; D gene unclear. Per germline, CDR1 SGHRS and CDR2 YFSETQ. V lost 0 bases to trimming and J lost 5 bases, with 11 bases between them. The CDR3 is 15 amino acids. In nucleotides, the CDR3 is TGCGCCAGCAGCTTGGATCGGCAGAGCAATGAAAAACTGTTTTTT. Its protein is CASSLDRQSNEKLFF.

The chain couples TRBV6-1 to TRBJ2-1; unclear D gene. Germline V lookup: CDR1 MNHNS, CDR2 SASEGT. The CDR3 consists of 14 residues. The germline V and J ends were trimmed by 2 bases and 7 bases, with 12 bases remaining between them. CDR3 nucleotides: TGTGCCAGCAGTGAATCCTGGGCGCGTAATGAGCAGTTCTTC. Translated, it gives CASSESWARNEQFF.

The chain has TRBV27 and TRBJ1-1; no definite D call. The V end was cut by 2 bases, the J end by 0 bases, with 7 bases between. There are 14 residues in the CDR3. Germline V lookup: CDR1 MNHEY, CDR2 SMNVEV (reference sequence). This chain's CDR3 is CASSLTTVNTEAFF. CDR3 nucleotide sequence: TGTGCCAGCAGTTTAACGACGGTGAACACTGAAGCTTTCTTT.

The chain carries TRBV5-1 and TRBJ2-1; unclear D gene. With 3 bases removed from V and 2 bases from J, the gap between germline ends came to 12 bases. The CDR3 is 15 residues long. Germline values: CDR1 SGHRS, CDR2 YFSETQ. The CDR3 spells CASSSEGQPYNEQFF. The CDR3 DNA reads as TGCGCCAGCAGCTCGGAAGGGCAGCCCTACAATGAGCAGTTCTTC.

The CDR3 spells CASSRGVTGELFF. The CDR3 nucleotides read TGTGCCAGCTCCCGTGGCGTCACCGGGGAGCTGTTTTTT. This chain joins TRBV6-5 and TRBJ2-2; D is undetermined. V gave up 8 bases and J gave up 4 bases, with 11 bases separating them. CDR1 is MNHEY, CDR2 SVGAGI, per germline. There are 13 residues in the CDR3.

This chain joins TRBV7-9 and TRBJ1-5; TRBD1 agrees at 8 bases. The CDR3 is made up of 17 amino acids. Trimming at V came to 5 bases and at J to 0 bases, leaving 9 bases not matched to a gene. Germline V gives CDR1 SEHNR, CDR2 FQNEAQ (reference sequence). This chain's CDR3 is CASSIDRGPDSNQPQHF. CDR3 coding DNA: TGTGCCAGCAGCATCGACAGGGGACCCGATAGCAATCAGCCCCAGCATTTT. The full variable domain, its missing parts supplied by reference TRBV7-9 and TRBJ1-5, is DTGVSQNPRHKITKRGQNVTFRCDPISEHNRLYWYRQTLGQGPEFLTYFQNEAQLEKSRLLSDRFSAERPKGSFSTLEIQRTEQGDSAMYLCASSIDRGPDSNQPQHFGDGTRLSIL.

The chain combines TRBV29-1 with TRBJ2-3, with a possible D match to TRBD2 (6 bases). V lost 0 bases to trimming and J lost 3 bases, with 16 bases between them. This CDR3 has 16 amino acids. Germline CDR1 and CDR2: SQVTM and ANQGSEA. The chain's CDR3 is CSVEDPQRVTTDTQYF. The CDR3 region has the DNA TGCAGCGTTGAAGACCCCCAGCGGGTCACGACAGATACGCAGTATTTT.

This clone was counted a single time. The V call is TRBV2, the J call TRBJ1-6, with D hard to call. Germline CDR1 SNHLY, CDR2 FYNNEI. The CDR3 has 12 residues. Trimming pared 3 bases from V and 7 bases from J, leaving 4 bases between. CDR3 sequence reads: CASSDRNSPLHF. The CDR3 nucleotides read TGTGCCAGCAGTGACAGGAATTCACCCCTCCACTTT.

The table lists this clone with a count of one. V is TRBV5-4 and J is TRBJ2-3; the D is unclear. V lost 2 bases and J lost 4, with 11 bases in between. Germline V gene lookup returns CDR1 SGHNT and CDR2 YYREEE (reference sequence). The CDR3 length is 14 residues. CDR3 residues: CASSLPGAADTQYF. The CDR3 DNA is TGTGCCAGCAGCTTACCTGGCGCGGCAGATACGCAGTATTTT.

This clone was seen a handful of times. Within the sample, other DNA sequences also encode this same CDR3. The gene calls are TRBV2 and TRBJ2-7, with TRBD2 identical over 12 bases. The CDR3 spans 17 residues. Germline-derived CDR1 and CDR2 are SNHLY and FYNNEI. J was trimmed by 0 bases and V by 3 bases; bases with no gene match: 6. CDR3 coding DNA: TGTGCCAGCAGTGAGACTAGCGGGGGTGCTAACTCCTACGAGCAGTACTTC. It is translated as CASSETSGGANSYEQYF.

CDR3 in DNA: TGTGCCAGCAGCTTAGGGGGGACTAGCCAAAGCACAGATACGCAGTATTTT. Translating gives CASSLGGTSQSTDTQYF. This sequence joins TRBV7-9 and TRBJ2-3; 9 positions agree with TRBD2. Trimming removed 1 base from V and 0 bases from J; junction bases left unmatched: 5. Germline V gene sequence: CDR1 SEHNR, CDR2 FQNEAQ (reference sequence). The CDR3 runs 17 residues.

The gene calls are TRBV7-9 and TRBJ2-5; TRBD1 matches at 7 bases. The CDR3 covers 15 residues. The germline V gene encodes CDR1 SEHNR and CDR2 FQNEAQ (reference sequence). V lost 0 bases and J lost 3; bases outside the gene matches: 4. CDR3 DNA sequence: TGTGCCAGCAGCTTAGCCGGGACAGCAAAAGAGACCCAGTACTTC. This encodes CASSLAGTAKETQYF.

A few counts support this clone. This sequence joins TRBV29-1 and TRBJ2-7, with D maybe TRBD2 (6 bases). Germline CDR1 is SQVTM and CDR2 is ANQGSEA. The CDR3 totals 12 residues. V was trimmed by 4 bases and J by 5 bases, leaving 12 bases between them. CDR3 protein: CSVVRTTHEQYF. The CDR3 coding sequence is TGCAGCGTTGTCAGGACTACGCACGAGCAGTACTTC.

This chain connects TRBV5-1 to TRBJ2-3; the match to TRBD2 covers 7 bases. With 4 bases clipped from V and 3 bases from J, the junction kept 5 bases outside the gene matches. CDR1 SGHRS and CDR2 YFSETQ come from the germline V gene. The CDR3 sequence is 14 residues long. CDR3 amino acids: CASSVGGWTDTQYF. The CDR3 nucleotides read TGCGCCAGCAGCGTCGGGGGGTGGACAGATACGCAGTATTTT.

As DNA, the CDR3 is TGTGCCAGCAGCGTAGAAGGGTCGTTGAGTCATGGCTACACCTTC. Translated, it gives CASSVEGSLSHGYTF. The chain has TRBV9 and TRBJ1-2; no clear D. The V end lost 0 bases, the J end lost 6 bases, and 15 bases lay between the germline ends. The CDR3 is 15 amino acids. Germline V gives CDR1 SGDLS, CDR2 YYNGEE. The complete variable domain, with remaining parts taken from reference TRBV9 and TRBJ1-2, reads DSGVTQTPKHLITATGQRVTLRCSPRSGDLSVYWYQQSLDQGLQFLIQYYNGEERAKGNILERFSAQQFPDLHSELNLSSLELGDSALYFCASSVEGSLSHGYTFGSGTRLTVV.

V usage is TRBV11-2 and J usage is TRBJ2-2, with TRBD1 matching 7 bases. CDR1 and CDR2 (germline): SGHAT, FQNNGV. J was trimmed by 6 bases and V by 4 bases; bases with no gene match: 11. The CDR3 spans 16 residues. The CDR3 nucleotides are TGTGCCAGCAGCTCAATAGGGACAGCCGGGGCCGGGGAGCTGTTTTTT. Its protein is CASSSIGTAGAGELFF.

This chain connects TRBV2 to TRBJ2-5; D is uncertain. From germline, CDR1 is SNHLY and CDR2 FYNNEI. This CDR3 is 11 amino acids long. Trimming pared 5 bases from V and 4 bases from J, leaving 5 bases between. DNA for the CDR3: TGTGCCAGCAGTAGATCAGAGACCCAGTACTTC. It specifies CASSRSETQYF.

This chain uses TRBV6-5 with TRBJ2-2, with D perhaps TRBD2 (7 bases). The V gene lost 5 bases and the J gene lost 5 bases, with 12 bases spanning the gap. CDR3 length: 14 residues. Germline V gives CDR1 MNHEY, CDR2 SVGAGI. DNA for the CDR3: TGTGCCAGCAGTCGGGGGGCGTATACCGGGGAGCTGTTTTTT. It encodes CASSRGAYTGELFF.

The genes are TRBV4-1 and TRBJ2-7; maybe TRBD2 (5 bases). Germline loops: CDR1 MGHRA, CDR2 YSYEKL. The CDR3 covers 16 residues. V lost 6 bases and J lost 6, with 24 bases in between. CDR3 protein: CASSIGLTSSRGEQYF. CDR3 in DNA: TGCGCCAGCAGTATCGGCCTCACATCGAGTCGGGGCGAGCAGTACTTC.

This chain links TRBV10-3 with TRBJ2-7; D uncertain. V lost 2 bases and J 4 bases, leaving 21 bases between the germline ends. Germline CDR1 is ENHRY and CDR2 is SYGVKD. The CDR3 length is 17 residues. CDR3 sequence: CAISELPAAASPYEQYF. The CDR3, as DNA: TGTGCCATCAGTGAGCTCCCGGCGGCGGCCTCCCCTTACGAGCAGTACTTC.

The table lists this clone with a count of one. The chain employs TRBV2 and TRBJ1-4; 7 nucleotides align to TRBD1. The V gene's germline CDR1 is SNHLY and CDR2 FYNNEI. V dropped 4 bases and J dropped 11; count of bases not matched to a gene: 13. This CDR3 is 15 amino acids long. The CDR3, as DNA: TGTGCCAGCAGTGCGACTACAGGGGCCCTGAAGAAACTGTTTTTT. As protein: CASSATTGALKKLFF. Filled out from reference TRBV2 and TRBJ1-4, the complete variable domain reads EPEVTQTPSHQVTQMGQEVILRCVPISNHLYFYWYRQILGQKVEFLVSFYNNEISEKSEIFDDQFSVERPDGSNFTLKIRSTKLEDSAMYFCASSATTGALKKLFFGSGTQLSVL.

The rearrangement joins TRBV19 to TRBJ1-2; unclear D gene. The V gene's germline CDR1 is LNHDA and CDR2 SQIVND (reference sequence). V gave up 3 bases and J gave up 5 bases, with 10 bases separating them. This CDR3 is built from 13 residues. The CDR3 protein is CASSITGPYGYTF. The CDR3 DNA reads as TGTGCCAGTAGTATTACCGGGCCATATGGCTACACCTTC.

The V gene is TRBV7-2, the J gene TRBJ2-2, with no clear D. The CDR3 length is 13 residues. V lost 3 bases and J lost 5, with 7 bases in between. Germline lookup yields CDR1 SGHTA and CDR2 FQGNSA. CDR3 region: CASSFDRTGELFF. Here the CDR3 DNA reads TGTGCCAGCAGCTTCGATAGAACCGGGGAGCTGTTTTTT.

This chain uses TRBV7-8 with TRBJ2-1; D is unresolved. CDR3 size: 14 residues. The V gene lost 2 bases and the J gene lost 6 bases, with 11 bases spanning the gap. Germline loops: CDR1 SGHVS, CDR2 FQNEAQ. This chain's CDR3 is CASSLPYPANEQFF. Written as DNA, the CDR3 is TGTGCCAGCAGCTTACCATACCCTGCCAATGAGCAGTTCTTC. The full variable domain, in which reference TRBV7-8 and TRBJ2-1 provide the parts outside the CDR3, is GAGVSQSPRYKVAKRGQDVALRCDPISGHVSLFWYQQALGQGPEFLTYFQNEAQLDKSGLPSDRFFAERPEGSVSTLKIQRTQQEDSAVYLCASSLPYPANEQFFGPGTRLTVL.